This T cell receptor (beta chain) was sequenced for a study of blood T cell repertoires in COVID-19. In the study overall: Sample material is recorded as cDNA or gDNA derived from T cells, B-cell-depleted T cells, or PBMCs.

Patients of the Seattle cohort, enrolled during active infection, were followed longitudinally. Authors' data handling: Reference gene primer amplification yielded estimated nucleated cell counts. Libraries were prepared by immunoSEQ multiplex PCR; TCRdb keeps only in-frame clonotypes and omits some of them. V, J and clone size derive from that table, while D and trimming were established from the DNA sequence. The sample has about 64,000 clones, approximately 80% seen once. Germline CDR1 MNHNS, CDR2 SASEGT. This CDR3 contains 16 residues. After removal of 3 bases from V and 0 bases from J, the junction contained 4 bases not matched to a gene.

This chain joins TRBV6-1 and TRBJ1-2, with 10 bases matching TRBD1. The sequence was collected from a man aged 55-75 years with COVID-19, enrolled during active disease. Sequencing input: peripheral blood. The CDR3 DNA sequence: TGTGCCAGCAGTGACCGGGACAGGGGCCCTAACTATGGCTACACCTTC. It translates to CASSDRDRGPNYGYTF.